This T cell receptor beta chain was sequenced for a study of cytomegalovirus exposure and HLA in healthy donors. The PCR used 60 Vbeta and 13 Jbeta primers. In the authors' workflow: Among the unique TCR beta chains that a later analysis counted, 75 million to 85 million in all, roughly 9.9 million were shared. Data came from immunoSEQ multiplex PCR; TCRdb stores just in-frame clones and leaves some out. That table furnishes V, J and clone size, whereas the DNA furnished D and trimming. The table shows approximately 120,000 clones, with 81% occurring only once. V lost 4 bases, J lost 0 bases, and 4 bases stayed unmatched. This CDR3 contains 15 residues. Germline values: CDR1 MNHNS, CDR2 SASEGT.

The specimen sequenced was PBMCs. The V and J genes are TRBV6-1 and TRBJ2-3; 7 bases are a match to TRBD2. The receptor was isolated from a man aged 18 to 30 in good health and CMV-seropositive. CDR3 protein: CASSVLAASTDTQYF. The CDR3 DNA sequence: TGTGCCAGCAGTGTTCTAGCGGCTAGCACAGATACGCAGTATTTT.